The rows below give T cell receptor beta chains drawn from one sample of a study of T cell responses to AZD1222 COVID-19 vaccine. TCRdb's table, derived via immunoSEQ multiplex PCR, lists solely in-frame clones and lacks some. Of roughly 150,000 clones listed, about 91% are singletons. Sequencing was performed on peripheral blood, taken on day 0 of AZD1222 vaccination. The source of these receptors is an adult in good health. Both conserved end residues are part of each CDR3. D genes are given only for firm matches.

CDR3aa: CASSPGLAYGELFF; CDR3nt: TGTGCCAGCAGCCCGGGACTAGCTTACGGGGAGCTGTTTTTT; v_gene: TRBV11-2; j_gene: TRBJ2-2; d_gene: TRBD2
CDR3aa: CASRKTGKGYTF; CDR3nt: TGCGCCAGCAGGAAAACAGGGAAGGGCTACACCTTC; v_gene: TRBV23-1; j_gene: TRBJ1-2; d_gene: .
CDR3aa: CASSQEGNSNQPQHF; CDR3nt: TGCGCCAGCAGCCAAGAGGGGAATAGCAATCAGCCCCAGCATTTT; v_gene: TRBV4-1; j_gene: TRBJ1-5; d_gene: .
CDR3aa: CASSKTGDGSYEQYF; CDR3nt: TGTGCCAGTAGTAAAACAGGGGATGGTTCCTACGAGCAGTACTTC; v_gene: TRBV19; j_gene: TRBJ2-7; d_gene: TRBD1
CDR3aa: CATSDSGQGAHGYTF; CDR3nt: TGTGCCACCAGTGATTCGGGACAGGGGGCGCATGGCTACACCTTC; v_gene: TRBV24-1; j_gene: TRBJ1-2; d_gene: TRBD1
CDR3aa: CASSIARTSGSPDTQYF; CDR3nt: TGTGCCAGTAGTATAGCCCGGACTAGCGGGAGCCCAGATACGCAGTATTTT; v_gene: TRBV19; j_gene: TRBJ2-3; d_gene: TRBD2
CDR3aa: CATSRDPGLAGGYQETQYF; CDR3nt: TGTGCCACCAGCAGAGACCCCGGCCTAGCGGGAGGGTACCAAGAGACCCAGTACTTC; v_gene: TRBV15; j_gene: TRBJ2-5; d_gene: TRBD2
CDR3aa: CASSQFQGPPGYTF; CDR3nt: TGTGCCAGCAGTCAATTTCAGGGACCGCCGGGCTACACCTTC; v_gene: TRBV6-2/TRBV6-3; j_gene: TRBJ1-2; d_gene: .
CDR3aa: CASSDRARLSEQYF; CDR3nt: TGTGCCAGCAGTGACAGGGCACGACTTAGCGAGCAGTACTTC; v_gene: TRBV6-1; j_gene: TRBJ2-7; d_gene: .
CDR3aa: CASSEAGQGKKAFF; CDR3nt: TGTGCCAGCAGTGAAGCTGGACAGGGAAAAAAAGCTTTCTTT; v_gene: TRBV25-1; j_gene: TRBJ1-1; d_gene: TRBD1
CDR3aa: CASSGRGNTEAFF; CDR3nt: TGTGCCAGCAGCGGACGGGGGAACACTGAAGCTTTCTTT; v_gene: TRBV5-4; j_gene: TRBJ1-1; d_gene: .
CDR3aa: CASNYTSWTDYNEQFF; CDR3nt: TGCGCCAGCAACTACACGAGCTGGACTGACTACAATGAGCAGTTCTTC; v_gene: TRBV10-1; j_gene: TRBJ2-1; d_gene: .
CDR3aa: CASSQDLGEGEQYF; CDR3nt: TGCGCCAGCAGCCAAGATCTTGGGGAGGGCGAGCAGTACTTC; v_gene: TRBV4-3; j_gene: TRBJ2-7; d_gene: TRBD2
CDR3aa: CASSFGDTNSPLHF; CDR3nt: TGCGCCAGCAGCTTCGGGGACACTAATTCACCCCTCCACTTT; v_gene: TRBV5-1; j_gene: TRBJ1-6; d_gene: .
CDR3aa: CASSLRTSGSLDTQYF; CDR3nt: TGTGCCAGCAGCCTCCGGACTAGCGGGAGTTTAGATACGCAGTATTTT; v_gene: TRBV9; j_gene: TRBJ2-3; d_gene: TRBD2
CDR3aa: CASSLVGGRRYEQYF; CDR3nt: TGTGCCAGCAGCTTAGTAGGCGGGAGGAGGTACGAGCAGTACTTC; v_gene: TRBV11-1; j_gene: TRBJ2-7; d_gene: TRBD2
CDR3aa: CASSYYPGLNPHQPQHF; CDR3nt: TGTGCCAGCAGTTACTATCCAGGACTTAACCCTCATCAGCCCCAGCATTTT; v_gene: TRBV6-2/TRBV6-3; j_gene: TRBJ1-5; d_gene: .
CDR3aa: CASSLERPTSPLHF; CDR3nt: TGTGCCAGCAGCTTGGAGCGACCCACCTCACCCCTCCACTTT; v_gene: TRBV5-4; j_gene: TRBJ1-6; d_gene: .
CDR3aa: CASSEVGGDYTGELFF; CDR3nt: TGTGCCAGCAGCGAGGTCGGGGGGGACTACACCGGGGAGCTGTTTTTT; v_gene: TRBV9; j_gene: TRBJ2-2; d_gene: TRBD2
CDR3aa: CASSQVVGRNSGNTIYF; CDR3nt: TGTGCCAGCAGCCAAGTAGTCGGGAGGAACTCTGGAAACACCATATATTTT; v_gene: TRBV14; j_gene: TRBJ1-3; d_gene: .
CDR3aa: CASSPGPAGNTIYF; CDR3nt: TGTGCCAGCAGCCCCGGGCCAGCTGGAAACACCATATATTTT; v_gene: TRBV7-3; j_gene: TRBJ1-3; d_gene: .
CDR3aa: CASSYLGQGNGYTF; CDR3nt: TGTGCCAGCAGTTACCTCGGACAGGGGAATGGCTACACCTTC; v_gene: TRBV6-5; j_gene: TRBJ1-2; d_gene: TRBD1
CDR3aa: CASSFGTGVGEQYF; CDR3nt: TGTGCCAGCAGCTTCGGGACAGGGGTTGGGGAGCAGTACTTC; v_gene: TRBV11-2; j_gene: TRBJ2-7; d_gene: TRBD1